A single sample gave rise to the 13 T cell receptor beta chains below, sequenced in a study of blood T cells in healthy people across ages. A J-beta primer mix and a sample-barcoded 5' primer were used in a second PCR of roughly 6 to 11 cycles. TCRdb re-called the 5' RACE reads through MiXCR, storing one row per CDR3 protein. The sample consists of 700,000 to 800,000 distinct CDR3 sequences, more than 40% of them appearing once. Sequencing was performed on blood. The receptors shown here come from a woman in her fifties or sixties in good health.

The V and J genes are TRBV6-5 and TRBJ2-5; 7 nucleotides agree with TRBD2. Germline CDR1 reads MNHEY; CDR2 reads SVGAGI. J was trimmed by 4 bases and V by 6 bases; bases with no gene match: 8. This CDR3 has 14 residues. This CDR3 is CASSHGEGLETQYF. The CDR3 DNA reads as TGTGCCAGCAGCCACGGGGAGGGCTTAGAGACCCAGTACTTC.

In this sample, this clonotype turned up a few times. Here the CDR3 reads CASTLDGKNTEAFF. CDR3 in DNA: TGTGCCAGCACCCTGGACGGAAAGAACACTGAAGCTTTCTTT. The genes are TRBV6-2 or TRBV6-3 and TRBJ1-1; D unresolved. The germline gives CDR1 MNHEY, CDR2 SVGEGT. CDR3 length equals 14 residues. V was trimmed by 7 bases and J by 1 base, leaving 13 bases between them.

V and J are TRBV6-2 or TRBV6-3 and TRBJ2-4, with D possibly being TRBD1 (6 bases). Germline CDR1 MNHEY, CDR2 SVGEGT. The CDR3 has 16 residues. Trimming left V 2 bases short and J 0 bases short, with 11 bases between. In DNA form, the CDR3 reads TGTGCCAGCAGTTACGGGGACACCGGAGCCAAAAACATTCAGTACTTC. It is translated as CASSYGDTGAKNIQYF.

This clonotype was seen just once. This chain uses TRBV20-1 with TRBJ2-7; no clear D. The CDR3 totals 12 residues. Between the trimmed V and J ends, which lost 4 bases and 3 bases, there was a span of 10 bases. CDR1 and CDR2 (germline): DFQATT, SNEGSKA (reference sequence). CDR3 sequence reads: CSAILPNYEQYF. The CDR3 nucleotides are TGCAGTGCTATATTACCAAACTACGAGCAGTACTTC.

The genes are TRBV20-1 and TRBJ1-1; D gene uncertain. The V end lost 7 bases, the J end lost 1 base, and 7 bases lay between the germline ends. Germline-derived CDR1 and CDR2 are DFQATT and SNEGSKA (reference sequence). This CDR3 has 11 residues. CDR3 nucleotides: TGCAGTGTAGCCGGGAACACTGAAGCTTTCTTT. It encodes CSVAGNTEAFF.

A remark on this clonotype: At one of its ends the junction is not consistent with the germline gene, which may arise from a read error. This chain joins TRBV24-1 and TRBJ2-6, with D possibly matching TRBD2 (6 bases). CDR1 is KGHDR, CDR2 SFDVKD, per germline. The CDR3 loop spans 17 amino acids. DNA of the CDR3: TGTGCCACCAGTGGCGAGGGGACTCGGCCTGGGGCCAACGTCCCGACTTTC. It codes for CATSGEGTRPGANVPTF.

In the case of this clonotype: A read error is possible here, since a much larger clone lies one base away. The V and J genes are TRBV6-2 or TRBV6-3 and TRBJ2-1; D gene uncertain. V dropped 11 bases and J dropped 5 bases, with 16 bases sitting between them. Germline-derived CDR1 and CDR2 are MNHEY and SVGEGT. The CDR3 runs 13 residues. The CDR3 nucleotides are TGTGCCGGCCATAAAGGACCTAACAATGAGCAGTTCTTC. Protein: CAGHKGPNNEQFF.

The genes are TRBV12-3 or TRBV12-4 and TRBJ2-1; 8 bases fit TRBD2. Trimming cost V 8 bases and J 0 bases; bases outside gene matches: 6. The CDR3 consists of 15 residues. The CDR3: CASPSGGASYNEQFF. CDR3 coding DNA: TGTGCCAGCCCCTCCGGGGGGGCCTCCTACAATGAGCAGTTCTTC.

Note on this clonotype: A much larger clonotype is one base distant, so this may be a read error. The chain has TRBV20-1 and TRBJ2-3; D might be TRBD1 or TRBD2, each matching 5 bases. Germline assignment: CDR1 DFQATT and CDR2 SNEGSKA (reference sequence). CDR3 length: 14 amino acids. V lost 5 bases and J 9 bases, leaving 21 bases between the germline ends. CDR3 loop: CSAGGTPGPATQYF. The CDR3 bases are TGCAGTGCTGGAGGCACCCCGGGACCAGCGACGCAGTATTTT.

This clonotype has more than one count but fewer than ten. The CDR3 is CASSSRVGYTF. CDR3 bases: TGTGCCAGCAGTTCCAGGGTTGGCTACACCTTC. The chain links TRBV12-3 or TRBV12-4 to TRBJ1-2; TRBD1 might be the D (5 bases). This CDR3 contains 11 residues. The V gene lost 4 bases and the J gene lost 7 bases, with 7 bases spanning the gap.

A few counts support this clonotype. The chain combines TRBV3-1 with TRBJ2-1, with a possible D match to TRBD1 (6 bases). Germline CDR1 is LGHDT and CDR2 is YNNKEL (reference sequence). There are 16 residues in the CDR3. V dropped 4 bases and J dropped 6 bases, with 19 bases sitting between them. CDR3 sequence: CASSPLGQRSANEQFF. Written as DNA, the CDR3 is TGTGCCAGCAGCCCATTGGGACAAAGAAGCGCCAATGAGCAGTTCTTC.

This chain uses TRBV7-3 with TRBJ2-7, with D tentatively TRBD1 or TRBD2 (6 bases each). Trimming stripped 5 bases from V and 5 bases from J, with 19 bases between. From germline, CDR1 is SGHTA and CDR2 FQGTGA. This CDR3 region has 15 residues. Here the CDR3 DNA reads TGTGCCAGCAGCCCCTTAGGGGGGCAAGGGGACGAGCAGTACTTC. This gives the protein CASSPLGGQGDEQYF.

This clonotype was counted only a few times. A read error may produce the germline difference seen at one junction end. The chain links TRBV5-1 to TRBJ2-3; 13 bases are a match to TRBD2. This CDR3 is built from 16 residues. The V gene's germline CDR1 is SGHRS and CDR2 YFSETQ. The CDR3, as DNA: TGTGCCAGCAGCTTCGGGACTAGCGGGGCCACAGATACGCAGTATTTT. Its translation: CASSFGTSGATDTQYF.